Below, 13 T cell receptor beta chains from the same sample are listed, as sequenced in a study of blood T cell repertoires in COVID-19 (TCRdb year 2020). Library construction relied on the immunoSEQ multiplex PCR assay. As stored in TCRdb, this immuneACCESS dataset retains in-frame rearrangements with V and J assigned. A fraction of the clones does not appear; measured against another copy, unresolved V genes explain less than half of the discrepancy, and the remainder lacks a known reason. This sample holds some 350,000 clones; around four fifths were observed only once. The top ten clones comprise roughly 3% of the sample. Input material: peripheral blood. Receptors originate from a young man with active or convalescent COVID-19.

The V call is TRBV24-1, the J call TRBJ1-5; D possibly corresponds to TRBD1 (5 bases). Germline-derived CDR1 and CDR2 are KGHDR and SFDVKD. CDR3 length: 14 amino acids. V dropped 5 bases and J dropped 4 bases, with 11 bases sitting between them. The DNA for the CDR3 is TGTGCCACCAGTGCCTTGGGGGGTAATCAGCCCCAGCATTTT. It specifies CATSALGGNQPQHF.

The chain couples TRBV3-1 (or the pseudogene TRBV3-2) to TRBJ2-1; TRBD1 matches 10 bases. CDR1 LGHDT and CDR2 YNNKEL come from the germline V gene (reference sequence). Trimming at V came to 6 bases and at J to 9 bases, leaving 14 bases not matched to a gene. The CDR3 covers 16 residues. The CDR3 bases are TGTGCCAGCAGTCGAACCGGGACAGGGGCTCCCGGTGAGCAGTTCTTC. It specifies CASSRTGTGAPGEQFF.

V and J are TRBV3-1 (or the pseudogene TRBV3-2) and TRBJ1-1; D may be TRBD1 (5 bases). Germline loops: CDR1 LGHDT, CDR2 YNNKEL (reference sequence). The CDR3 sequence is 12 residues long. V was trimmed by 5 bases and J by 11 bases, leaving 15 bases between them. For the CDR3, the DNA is TGTGCCAGCAGCAGCGAATTGGGGCTGGCTTTCTTT. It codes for CASSSELGLAFF.

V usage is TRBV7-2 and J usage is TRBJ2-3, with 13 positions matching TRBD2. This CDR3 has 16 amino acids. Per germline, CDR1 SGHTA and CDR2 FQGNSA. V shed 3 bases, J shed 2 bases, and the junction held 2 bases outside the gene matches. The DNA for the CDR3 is TGTGCCAGCAGCTTGGGACTAGCGGGACTCACAGATACGCAGTATTTT. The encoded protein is CASSLGLAGLTDTQYF.

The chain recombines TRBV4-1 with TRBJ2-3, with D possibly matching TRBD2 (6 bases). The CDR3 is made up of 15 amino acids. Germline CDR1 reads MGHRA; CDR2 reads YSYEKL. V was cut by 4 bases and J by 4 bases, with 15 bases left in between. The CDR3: CASSRFGSAADTQYF. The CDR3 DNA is TGCGCCAGCAGCCGTTTCGGGAGTGCAGCAGATACGCAGTATTTT.

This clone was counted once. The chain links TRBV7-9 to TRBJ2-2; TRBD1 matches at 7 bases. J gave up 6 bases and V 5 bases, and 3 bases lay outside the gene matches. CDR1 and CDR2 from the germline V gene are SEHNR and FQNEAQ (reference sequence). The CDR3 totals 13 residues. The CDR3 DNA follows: TGTGCCAGCAGCGATCAGGGGGCCGGGGAGCTGTTTTTT. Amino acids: CASSDQGAGELFF.

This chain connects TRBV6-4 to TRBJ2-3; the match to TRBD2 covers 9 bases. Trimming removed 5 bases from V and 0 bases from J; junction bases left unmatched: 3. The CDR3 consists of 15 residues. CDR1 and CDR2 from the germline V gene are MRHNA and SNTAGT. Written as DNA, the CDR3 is TGTGCCAGCAGTCCGACTAGCGGAAGCACAGATACGCAGTATTTT. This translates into CASSPTSGSTDTQYF.

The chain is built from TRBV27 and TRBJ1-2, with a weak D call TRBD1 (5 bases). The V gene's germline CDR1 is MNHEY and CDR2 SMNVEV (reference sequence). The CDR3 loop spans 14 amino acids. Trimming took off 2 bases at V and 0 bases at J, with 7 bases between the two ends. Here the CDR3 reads CASSLQGTNYGYTF. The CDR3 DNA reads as TGTGCCAGCAGTTTACAGGGAACTAACTATGGCTACACCTTC.

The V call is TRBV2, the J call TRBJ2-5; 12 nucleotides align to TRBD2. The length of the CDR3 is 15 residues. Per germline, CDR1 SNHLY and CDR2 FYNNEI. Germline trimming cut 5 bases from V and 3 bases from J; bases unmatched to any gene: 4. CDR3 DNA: TGTGCCAGCAGTTTCGCTAGCGGGGGGGAAGAGACCCAGTACTTC. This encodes CASSFASGGEETQYF.

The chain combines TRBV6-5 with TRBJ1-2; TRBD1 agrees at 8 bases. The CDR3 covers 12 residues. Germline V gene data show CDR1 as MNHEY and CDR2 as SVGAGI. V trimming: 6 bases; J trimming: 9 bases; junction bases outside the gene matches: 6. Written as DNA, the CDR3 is TGTGCCAGCAGCCCCGGGACAGGTCGCTACACCTTC. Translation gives CASSPGTGRYTF.

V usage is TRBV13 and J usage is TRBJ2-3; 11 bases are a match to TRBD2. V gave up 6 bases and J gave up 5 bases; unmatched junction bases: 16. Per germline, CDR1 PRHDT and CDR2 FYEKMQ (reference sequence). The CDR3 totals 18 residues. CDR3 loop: CASRQATPGTSGEDTQYF. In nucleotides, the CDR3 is TGTGCCAGCAGGCAGGCCACTCCCGGGACTAGCGGAGAAGATACGCAGTATTTT.

CDR3 nucleotides: TGTGCCAGTAGTCTACAGGGAGAAGATACGCAGTATTTT. The encoded protein is CASSLQGEDTQYF. V gene TRBV19 combines with J gene TRBJ2-3, with TRBD1 as a possible D gene (6 bases). The CDR3 is 13 residues long. The V end was cut by 5 bases, the J end by 5 bases, with 11 bases between. Germline values: CDR1 LNHDA, CDR2 SQIVND (reference sequence). Full variable domain (rest looked up from reference TRBV19 and TRBJ2-3): DGGITQSPKYLFRKEGQNVTLSCEQNLNHDAMYWYRQDPGQGLRLIYYSQIVNDFQKGDIAEGYSVSREKKESFPLTVTSAQKNPTAFYLCASSLQGEDTQYFGPGTRLTVL.

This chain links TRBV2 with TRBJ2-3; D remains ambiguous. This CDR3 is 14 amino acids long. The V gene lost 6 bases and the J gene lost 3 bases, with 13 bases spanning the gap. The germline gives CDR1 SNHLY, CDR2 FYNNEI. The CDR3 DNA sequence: TGTGCCAGCAGGTGGAGCCTACTAACAGATACGCAGTATTTT. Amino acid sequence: CASRWSLLTDTQYF.